This T cell receptor (beta chain) was retrieved from a study of blood T cells in healthy people across ages. Overall study context: About one barcoded beta molecule per two T cells was captured by template switching.

Using a J-beta primer mix together with a sample-barcoded 5' primer, a second PCR was run for roughly 7 to 12 cycles. Per sample, CDR3-containing paired-end reads numbered at least 3 million. TCRdb reprocessed the 5' RACE reads with MiXCR, giving one entry per CDR3 protein. This table holds 540,000 or so distinct CDR3 sequences, roughly 48% found once. As concerns this clonotype: The target antigen is unknown.

The V end was cut by 1 base, the J end by 6 bases, with 13 bases between. The CDR3 contains 15 residues. In germline, CDR1 is LGHNA, CDR2 YSLEER. General study results and limits: Greater diversity and more naive CD4+ cells were seen in long-lived donors than in aged donors.

Per individual sample, total RNA of at least 5.5 micrograms was extracted. The sequenced sample was blood. This sequence was found in a man at least 80 years old in good health. The rearrangement links TRBV4-3 to TRBJ2-1; D is possibly TRBD1 (5 bases). The chain's CDR3 is CASSQARVSLNEQFF. DNA of the CDR3: TGCGCCAGCAGCCAAGCCAGGGTATCTCTCAATGAGCAGTTCTTC.